This T cell receptor beta chain originates from a study of T-cell reconstitution after alpha-beta-depleted transplantation in children. Researchers prepared the TCRbeta library using unique molecular identifiers, the study reports. TCRdb re-derived calls from the PCR reads in MiXCR, one entry per CDR3 protein. The table includes fewer than 750,000 distinct CDR3 sequences, 20% to 25% detected once. With V trimmed by 3 bases and J by 9 bases, 17 bases remained unmatched. This CDR3 comprises 18 residues. CDR1 and CDR2 (germline): KGHDR, SFDVKD. This clonotype was counted between two and nine times. This sequence was found in a boy less than two years old who had a stem cell transplant for acute myeloid leukemia, so the T cells may come from the graft donor. The specimen was PBMCs, mostly from graft donor cells, collected 360 days after TCRalphabeta/CD19-depleted stem cell transplant. The chain is built from TRBV24-1 and TRBJ2-1; TRBD1 aligns across 9 bases. CDR3 amino acids: CATSDPQPGQGGFGEQFF. The CDR3 DNA sequence: TGTGCCACCAGTGATCCCCAACCGGGACAGGGAGGGTTTGGTGAGCAGTTCTTC.